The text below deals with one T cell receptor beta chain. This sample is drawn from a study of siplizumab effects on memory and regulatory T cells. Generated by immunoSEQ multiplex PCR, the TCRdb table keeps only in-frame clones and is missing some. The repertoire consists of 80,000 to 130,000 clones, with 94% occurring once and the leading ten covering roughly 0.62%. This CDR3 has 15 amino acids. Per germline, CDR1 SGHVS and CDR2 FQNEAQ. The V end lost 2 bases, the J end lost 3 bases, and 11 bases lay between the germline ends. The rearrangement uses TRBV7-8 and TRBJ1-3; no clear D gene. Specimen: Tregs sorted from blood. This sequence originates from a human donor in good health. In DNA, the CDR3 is TGTGCCAGCAGCTTAAGGGTTGGAGATGGAAACACCATATATTTT. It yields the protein CASSLRVGDGNTIYF. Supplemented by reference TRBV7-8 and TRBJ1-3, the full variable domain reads GAGVSQSPRYKVAKRGQDVALRCDPISGHVSLFWYQQALGQGPEFLTYFQNEAQLDKSGLPSDRFFAERPEGSVSTLKIQRTQQEDSAVYLCASSLRVGDGNTIYFGEGSWLTVV.